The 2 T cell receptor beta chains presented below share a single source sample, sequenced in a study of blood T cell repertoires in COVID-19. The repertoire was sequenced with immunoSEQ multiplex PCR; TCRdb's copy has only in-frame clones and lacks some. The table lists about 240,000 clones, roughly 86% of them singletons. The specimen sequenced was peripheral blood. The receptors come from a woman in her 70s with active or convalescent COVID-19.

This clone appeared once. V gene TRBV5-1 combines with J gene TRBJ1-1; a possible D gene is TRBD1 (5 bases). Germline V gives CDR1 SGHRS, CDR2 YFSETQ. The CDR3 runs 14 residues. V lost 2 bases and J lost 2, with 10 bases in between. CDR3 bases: TGCGCCAGCAGCTTTGACAGCGTTAACACTGAAGCTTTCTTT. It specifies CASSFDSVNTEAFF.

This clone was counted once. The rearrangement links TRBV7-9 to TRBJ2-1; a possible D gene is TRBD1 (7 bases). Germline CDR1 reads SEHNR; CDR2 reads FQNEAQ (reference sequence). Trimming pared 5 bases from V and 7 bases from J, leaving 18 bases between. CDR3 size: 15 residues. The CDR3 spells CASSPRNQGGNEQFF. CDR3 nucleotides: TGTGCCAGCAGCCCCAGAAATCAGGGGGGTAATGAGCAGTTCTTC.